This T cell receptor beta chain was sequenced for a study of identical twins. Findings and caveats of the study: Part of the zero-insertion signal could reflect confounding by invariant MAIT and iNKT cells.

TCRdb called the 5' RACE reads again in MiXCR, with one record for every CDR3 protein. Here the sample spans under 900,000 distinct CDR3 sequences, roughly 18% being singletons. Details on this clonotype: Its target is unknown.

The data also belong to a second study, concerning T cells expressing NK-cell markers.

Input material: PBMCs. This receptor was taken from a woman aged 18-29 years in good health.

In DNA, the CDR3 is TGCAGTGCTCGGACTCCGAACACCGGGGAGCTGTTTTTT. Its protein is CSARTPNTGELFF. The rearrangement links TRBV20-1 to TRBJ2-2; TRBD2 might be the D (5 bases). CDR1 is DFQATT and CDR2 is SNEGSKA in the germline V gene (reference sequence). Trimming shortened V by 5 bases and J by 0 bases, and 7 bases separated the two germline ends. The CDR3 runs 13 residues.